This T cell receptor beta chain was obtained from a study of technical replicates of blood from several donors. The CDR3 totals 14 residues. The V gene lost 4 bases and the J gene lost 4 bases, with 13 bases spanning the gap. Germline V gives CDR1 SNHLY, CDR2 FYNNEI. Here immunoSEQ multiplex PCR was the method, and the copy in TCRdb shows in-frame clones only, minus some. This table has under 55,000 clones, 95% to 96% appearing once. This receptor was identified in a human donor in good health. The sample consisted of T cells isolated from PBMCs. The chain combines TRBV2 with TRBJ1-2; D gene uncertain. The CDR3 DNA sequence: TGTGCCAGCAGTGTCTGGCAGGTCGGCTATGGCTACACCTTC. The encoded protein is CASSVWQVGYGYTF.